This T cell receptor (beta chain) is from a study of OX40 agonist ivuxolimab in advanced cancers. Study-level points and caveats: On average, CD8+ T cells had more expanded clones than CD4+.

The CDR3 contains 14 residues. V lost 4 bases and J lost 2; bases outside the gene matches: 5. In germline, CDR1 is MDHEN, CDR2 SYDVKM. Comments on this clone: The antigen is undetermined.

Sequencing was performed with immunoSEQ multiplex PCR; in TCRdb, only in-frame clones are kept and a portion is missing. The sample holds about 45,000 clones; approximately 91% are singletons and the top ten take over 15%. The sample consisted of CD4+ or CD8+ T cells sorted from blood, taken in a trial of the OX40 agonist ivuxolimab. The source is an adult with an advanced solid tumor such as melanoma, head and neck, liver or kidney cancer. This sequence joins TRBV28 and TRBJ2-7; 7 bases are a match to TRBD1. The CDR3 here is CASSSPTGTYEQYF. The CDR3 DNA reads TGTGCCAGCAGTTCGCCGACAGGGACCTACGAGCAGTACTTC.